These 32 T cell receptor beta chains were sequenced from one sample in a study of T cell repertoires in cytomegalovirus infection. TCRdb itself ran the reads through MiXCR, one entry per CDR3 protein. The table lists about 350,000 distinct CDR3 sequences, about 35% of them singletons. Their target antigens are unknown. Sequences were derived from cultured PBMCs, sampled from culture after CMV antigen stimulation. The receptor set was obtained from a human donor in good health (CMV status not recorded). Some clones in this sample may be carry-over from other donors' samples.

The chain uses TRBV6-5 and TRBJ1-2; 7 positions agree with TRBD1. V shed 2 bases and J 4 bases; nucleotides not matched to a gene: 16. CDR3 length equals 18 residues. Germline values: CDR1 MNHEY, CDR2 SVGAGI. CDR3 sequence reads: CASSYLRATGDSGYGYTF. CDR3 DNA: TGTGCCAGCAGTTACCTCAGAGCCACAGGGGATTCGGGCTATGGCTACACCTTC.

This clonotype was counted only a few times. This chain links TRBV30 with TRBJ1-4; D is unresolved. The CDR3 is 14 residues long. In germline, CDR1 is GTSNPN, CDR2 SVGIG (reference sequence). The germline V and J ends were trimmed by 1 base and 4 bases, with 10 bases remaining between them. The CDR3 loop reads CAWSASRRNEKLFF. As DNA, the CDR3 is TGTGCCTGGAGTGCGAGCAGACGTAATGAAAAACTGTTTTTT.

This rearrangement joins TRBV10-3 to TRBJ2-1; 9 bases are a match to TRBD2. Germline assignment: CDR1 ENHRY and CDR2 SYGVKD. The CDR3 sequence is 15 residues long. Trimming took 6 bases from V and 8 from J; bases not matched to a gene: 11. CDR3 DNA sequence: TGTGCCATCAGCTCCGCGGGAGGGACTATCTATGAGCAGTTCTTC. Protein sequence: CAISSAGGTIYEQFF.

The J gene is TRBJ2-1, the V gene TRBV19; possibly TRBD2 for D (6 bases). Between the trimmed V and J ends, which lost 3 bases and 14 bases, there was a span of 14 bases. There are 12 residues in the CDR3. Germline CDR1 is LNHDA and CDR2 is SQIVND (reference sequence). The CDR3 bases are TGTGCCAGTAGTATGGGTGCAGCGGGCGAGTTCTTC. It specifies CASSMGAAGEFF.

This chain joins TRBV24-1 and TRBJ2-1, with D perhaps matching TRBD2 (5 bases). V was trimmed by 2 bases and J by 5 bases, leaving 9 bases between them. The CDR3 has 14 amino acids. Germline-derived CDR1 and CDR2 are KGHDR and SFDVKD. This CDR3 reads CATSDSGVNNEQFF. For the CDR3, the DNA is TGTGCCACCAGTGATTCCGGGGTAAACAATGAGCAGTTCTTC.

This clonotype was found many times. V gene TRBV28 combines with J gene TRBJ2-7; D gene unclear. V was trimmed by 6 bases and J by 2 bases, leaving 17 bases between them. The CDR3 runs 15 residues. CDR1 MDHEN and CDR2 SYDVKM come from the germline V gene. CDR3 loop: CASSPGARPPYEQYF. The CDR3 DNA sequence: TGTGCCAGCAGCCCAGGTGCCCGTCCTCCCTACGAGCAGTACTTC.

This clonotype was seen a few times. The chain is built from TRBV6-2 or TRBV6-3 and TRBJ2-7; 9 bases line up with TRBD2. Looked up from germline, CDR1 is MNHEY and CDR2 is SVGEGT. J lost 4 bases, V lost 6 bases, and 13 bases had no gene match. The CDR3 covers 16 residues. CDR3 DNA: TGTGCCAGCAGACTAGCGGGCAGGATGGGGGCGTACGAGCAGTACTTC. Residues: CASRLAGRMGAYEQYF.

The chain is built from TRBV2 and TRBJ1-2; D might be TRBD1 (6 bases). The CDR3 runs to 15 residues. CDR1 and CDR2 from the germline V gene are SNHLY and FYNNEI. The V gene lost 5 bases and the J gene lost 3 bases, with 16 bases spanning the gap. CDR3 residues: CASSQGWGADYGYTF. Written as DNA, the CDR3 is TGTGCCAGCAGTCAGGGATGGGGGGCAGACTATGGCTACACCTTC.

The chain couples TRBV28 to TRBJ1-1; D uncertain. The germline gives CDR1 MDHEN, CDR2 SYDVKM. Trimming took 4 bases from V and 1 from J, leaving 13 bases between them. This CDR3 is built from 15 residues. CDR3 bases: TGTGCCAGCAGTTCCCCGAACTCCCCGAACACTGAAGCTTTCTTT. It specifies CASSSPNSPNTEAFF.

The chain is built from TRBV28 and TRBJ1-2, with D uncertain. The CDR3 runs to 15 residues. The V gene's germline CDR1 is MDHEN and CDR2 SYDVKM. Trimming removed 3 bases from V and 1 base from J, with 12 bases in between. Here the CDR3 reads CASSFSQAHNYGYTF. In DNA, the CDR3 is TGTGCCAGCAGTTTTTCGCAGGCCCATAACTATGGCTACACCTTC.

The rearrangement joins TRBV25-1 to TRBJ2-5; TRBD2 agrees at 9 bases. Trimming removed 3 bases from V and 6 bases from J; junction bases left unmatched: 2. The germline V gene has CDR1 MGHDK and CDR2 SYGVNS. The CDR3 length is 13 residues. The DNA for the CDR3 is TGTGCCAGCAGTGAGGCTAGCGGGAAGACCCAGTACTTC. It yields the protein CASSEASGKTQYF.

There are a few counts of this clonotype. V usage is TRBV6-2 or TRBV6-3 and J usage is TRBJ2-4, with a tentative D call TRBD1 (6 bases). The CDR3 is 16 residues long. Germline V lookup: CDR1 MNHEY, CDR2 SVGEGT. V was shortened by 6 bases and J by 0 bases, with 15 bases between the two germline ends. This chain's CDR3 is CASRPLSGVAKNIQYF. The CDR3 DNA reads as TGTGCCAGCAGACCCCTGTCAGGGGTAGCCAAAAACATTCAGTACTTC.

The V gene is TRBV7-9, the J gene TRBJ2-1; TRBD2 is a possible D gene (5 bases). This CDR3 region has 14 residues. Germline loops: CDR1 SEHNR, CDR2 FQNEAQ (reference sequence). With 8 bases removed from V and 4 bases from J, the gap between germline ends came to 15 bases. The CDR3 spells CASEGRRIYNEQFF. The DNA for the CDR3 is TGTGCCAGCGAGGGTCGCAGGATTTACAATGAGCAGTTCTTC.

DNA for the CDR3: TGCGCCAGCAGCCAAGTCCTAGCGGGAATCTACGAGCAGTACTTC. It encodes CASSQVLAGIYEQYF. The chain combines TRBV4-1 with TRBJ2-7; 9 nucleotides agree with TRBD2. Germline loops: CDR1 MGHRA, CDR2 YSYEKL. This CDR3 region has 15 residues. V lost 1 base to trimming and J lost 3 bases; unmatched junction nucleotides: 4.

This clonotype was found many times. Written as DNA, the CDR3 is TGTGCCAGCAGCTTAGGAATAGGGACAGGATACGATCAGCCCCAGCATTTT. It specifies CASSLGIGTGYDQPQHF. The J gene is TRBJ1-5, the V gene TRBV7-2; 8 bases are shared with TRBD1. J was trimmed by 5 bases and V by 1 base; bases with no gene match: 10. Germline V gives CDR1 SGHTA, CDR2 FQGNSA. CDR3 length equals 17 residues. Filled out from reference TRBV7-2 and TRBJ1-5, the complete variable domain reads GAGVSQSPSNKVTEKGKDVELRCDPISGHTALYWYRQSLGQGLEFLIYFQGNSAPDKSGLPSDRFSAERTGGSVSTLTIQRTQQEDSAVYLCASSLGIGTGYDQPQHFGDGTRLSIL.

In this sample, this clonotype turned up many times. This chain connects TRBV7-3 to TRBJ2-3; no clear D gene. This CDR3 has 13 residues. Germline V lookup: CDR1 SGHTA, CDR2 FQGTGA. V lost 5 bases and J 4 bases, leaving 10 bases between the germline ends. The CDR3 DNA reads TGTGCCAGCAGCCAAGGGCAGTCAGATACGCAGTATTTT. Protein sequence: CASSQGQSDTQYF.

This clonotype is a singleton in its sample. This chain uses TRBV28 with TRBJ1-5; no reliable D call. V gave up 4 bases and J gave up 4 bases, with 14 bases separating them. CDR1 is MDHEN, CDR2 SYDVKM, per germline. The CDR3 consists of 15 residues. This chain's CDR3 is CASSSQDTRNQPQHF. In DNA, the CDR3 is TGTGCCAGCAGTTCCCAAGACACAAGAAATCAGCCCCAGCATTTT.

This clonotype occurred a few times. This chain uses TRBV7-3 with TRBJ2-3, with TRBD1 identical over 12 bases. The germline V gene has CDR1 SGHTA and CDR2 FQGTGA. With 5 bases clipped from V and 4 bases from J, the junction kept 10 bases outside the gene matches. The CDR3 totals 17 residues. The CDR3, as DNA: TGTGCCAGCAGCAGAACCGGGACAGGGGGCGGTCCAGATACGCAGTATTTT. This sequence encodes CASSRTGTGGGPDTQYF.

V and J are TRBV18 and TRBJ1-1, with D uncertain. This CDR3 contains 14 residues. Germline CDR1 is KGHSH and CDR2 is LQKENI. V was cut by 3 bases and J by 0 bases, with 8 bases left in between. The CDR3 bases are TGTGCCAGCTCACCGAACGCCATGAACACTGAAGCTTTCTTT. Protein sequence: CASSPNAMNTEAFF. The complete variable domain, with remaining parts taken from reference TRBV18 and TRBJ1-1, reads NAGVMQNPRHLVRRRGQEARLRCSPMKGHSHVYWYRQLPEEGLKFMVYLQKENIIDESGMPKERFSAEFPKEGPSILRIQQVVRGDSAAYFCASSPNAMNTEAFFGQGTRLTVV.

This clonotype was counted a single time. Here the CDR3 DNA reads TGTGCCAGCAGCCCTGGACAGCCTGACGGGGAGCTGTTTTTT. This translates into CASSPGQPDGELFF. V gene TRBV12-3 or TRBV12-4 combines with J gene TRBJ2-2; TRBD1 is a possible D gene (6 bases). This CDR3 comprises 14 residues. Trimming took 6 bases from V and 7 from J, leaving 15 bases between them.

This chain connects TRBV27 to TRBJ2-7; no clear D. CDR1 and CDR2 (germline): MNHEY, SMNVEV (reference sequence). V shed 5 bases and J shed 4 bases, with 18 bases lying between them. The CDR3 has 15 residues. As DNA, the CDR3 is TGTGCCAGCAGTCCGCTACAGAGCAGGATATACGAGCAGTACTTC. Amino acid sequence: CASSPLQSRIYEQYF.

This chain joins TRBV27 and TRBJ1-2, with D hard to call. The germline gives CDR1 MNHEY, CDR2 SMNVEV (reference sequence). The CDR3 contains 13 residues. V was pared by 6 bases and J by 4 bases, with 12 bases between. CDR3 amino acids: CASRGLRAYGYTF. CDR3 bases: TGTGCCAGCAGGGGTTTACGGGCCTATGGCTACACCTTC.

The rearrangement uses TRBV7-2 and TRBJ2-7, with D uncertain. The CDR3 contains 12 residues. Germline CDR1 reads SGHTA; CDR2 reads FQGNSA. Trimming took off 2 bases at V and 4 bases at J, with 6 bases between the two ends. Here the CDR3 reads CASSLNLYEQYF. In DNA form, the CDR3 reads TGTGCCAGCAGCTTAAATTTGTACGAGCAGTACTTC.

On this clonotype: A read error may account for a junction end that differs from germline. The chain employs TRBV7-3 and TRBJ2-1, with TRBD2 matching over 11 bases. The CDR3 has 15 residues. Germline V lookup: CDR1 SGHTA, CDR2 FQGTGA. DNA of the CDR3: TGTGCCAGCAGTTACGGGACTAGCGGATACAATGACCAGTTCTTC. The encoded protein is CASSYGTSGYNDQFF.

This clonotype was seen a few times. The chain uses TRBV19 and TRBJ1-1; 9 nucleotides align to TRBD1. CDR3 length equals 14 residues. From germline, CDR1 is LNHDA and CDR2 SQIVND (reference sequence). The junction had 1 base not matched to a gene; V was cut back by 4 bases and J by 1 base. DNA of the CDR3: TGTGCCAGTAGTAGGACAGGGGAGAACACTGAAGCTTTCTTT. It is translated as CASSRTGENTEAFF.

The chain combines TRBV4-1 with TRBJ2-2, with D tentatively TRBD2 (6 bases). In germline, CDR1 is MGHRA, CDR2 YSYEKL. Trimming cost V 0 bases and J 4 bases, with 9 bases left between them. The CDR3 loop spans 15 amino acids. CDR3 DNA sequence: TGCGCCAGCAGCCAAGAGCGGGGACTCACCGGGGAGCTGTTTTTT. This gives the protein CASSQERGLTGELFF.

This chain links TRBV6-2 or TRBV6-3 with TRBJ1-1, with a tentative D call TRBD1 (5 bases). This CDR3 contains 13 residues. CDR1 is MNHEY and CDR2 is SVGEGT in the germline V gene. V lost 8 bases, J lost 1 base, and 11 bases lay in between. The CDR3 DNA reads TGTGCCAGCTCAAAAAGGGGGAACACTGAAGCTTTCTTT. Residues: CASSKRGNTEAFF.

This chain uses TRBV12-3 or TRBV12-4 with TRBJ1-1, with D tentatively TRBD1 (5 bases). The CDR3 runs 15 residues. V lost 7 bases and J lost 1, with 16 bases in between. CDR3 sequence (DNA): TGTGCCAGCACTTACCCGAGGGGACCGAACACTGAAGCTTTCTTT. This codes for CASTYPRGPNTEAFF.

This clonotype was picked up a small number of times. The chain combines TRBV6-6 with TRBJ2-3; 7 nucleotides line up with TRBD2. The CDR3 consists of 15 residues. The germline V gene encodes CDR1 MNHNY and CDR2 SVGAGI (reference sequence). The V and J ends lost 1 base and 6 bases, in that order; junction bases with no gene match: 7. CDR3 coding DNA: TGTGCCAGCAGTTACTGGGCTAGCGGTGCCGATACGCAGTATTTT. Amino acid sequence: CASSYWASGADTQYF.

V is TRBV24-1 and J is TRBJ1-2; TRBD1 might be the D (5 bases). The CDR3 runs 12 residues. V was shortened by 5 bases and J by 5 bases, with 8 bases between the two germline ends. Germline V CDR1 and CDR2: KGHDR, SFDVKD. The CDR3 nucleotides are TGTGCCACCAGTGCTGAGGGGTATGGCTACACCTTC. Residues: CATSAEGYGYTF.

In its sample, this clonotype was seen a few times. This chain connects TRBV4-1 to TRBJ2-5; TRBD2 matches at 10 bases. Germline V lookup: CDR1 MGHRA, CDR2 YSYEKL. There are 18 residues in the CDR3. V shed 0 bases and J 4 bases; nucleotides not matched to a gene: 11. CDR3 sequence: CASSQEGLAGAIAETQYF. In nucleotides, the CDR3 is TGCGCCAGCAGCCAAGAGGGCCTAGCGGGAGCGATAGCAGAGACCCAGTACTTC.

By proportion, this clonotype is medium-sized (0.01 to 0.1%). This chain uses TRBV7-2 with TRBJ2-5; D is tentatively TRBD1 or TRBD2 (6 bases each). This CDR3 is built from 14 residues. Trimming cost V 0 bases and J 4 bases, with 9 bases left between them. Germline V CDR1 and CDR2: SGHTA, FQGNSA. Here the CDR3 reads CASSLAGGRETQYF. The CDR3 coding sequence is TGTGCCAGCAGCTTAGCAGGGGGGCGAGAGACCCAGTACTTC.